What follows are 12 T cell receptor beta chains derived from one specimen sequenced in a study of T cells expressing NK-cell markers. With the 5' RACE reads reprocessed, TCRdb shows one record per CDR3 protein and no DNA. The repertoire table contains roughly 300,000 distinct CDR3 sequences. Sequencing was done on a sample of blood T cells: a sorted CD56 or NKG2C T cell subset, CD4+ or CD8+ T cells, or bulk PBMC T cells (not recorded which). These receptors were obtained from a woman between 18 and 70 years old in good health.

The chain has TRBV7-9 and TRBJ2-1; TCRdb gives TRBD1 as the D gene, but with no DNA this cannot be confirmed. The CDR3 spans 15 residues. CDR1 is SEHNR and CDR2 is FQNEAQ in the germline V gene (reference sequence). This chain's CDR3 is CASSSRGQGSNEQFF.

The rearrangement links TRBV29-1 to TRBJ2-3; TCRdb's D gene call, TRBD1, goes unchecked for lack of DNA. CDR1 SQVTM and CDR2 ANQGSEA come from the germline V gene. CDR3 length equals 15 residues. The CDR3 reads CSVEGTGDSTDTQYF.

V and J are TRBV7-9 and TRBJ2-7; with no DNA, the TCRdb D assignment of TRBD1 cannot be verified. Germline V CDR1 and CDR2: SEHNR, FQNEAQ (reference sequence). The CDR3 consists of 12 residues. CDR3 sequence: CASIGGWYEQYF.

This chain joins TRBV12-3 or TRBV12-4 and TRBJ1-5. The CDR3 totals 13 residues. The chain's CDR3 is CASSSLDRQPQHF.

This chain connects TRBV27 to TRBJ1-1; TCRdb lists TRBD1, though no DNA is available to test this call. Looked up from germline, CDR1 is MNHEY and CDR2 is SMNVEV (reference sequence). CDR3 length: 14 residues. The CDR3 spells CASSTGTGGTEAFF.

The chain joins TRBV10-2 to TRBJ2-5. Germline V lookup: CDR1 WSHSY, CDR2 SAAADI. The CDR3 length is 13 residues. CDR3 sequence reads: CASSQQLTETQYF.

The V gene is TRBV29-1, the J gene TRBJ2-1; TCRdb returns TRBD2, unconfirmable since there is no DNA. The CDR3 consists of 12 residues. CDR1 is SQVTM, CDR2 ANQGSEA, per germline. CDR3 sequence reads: CSVVPSGARQFF.

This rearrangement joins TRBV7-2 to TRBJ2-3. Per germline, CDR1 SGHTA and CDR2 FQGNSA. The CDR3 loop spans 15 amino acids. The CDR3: CASSLVQISTDTQYF.

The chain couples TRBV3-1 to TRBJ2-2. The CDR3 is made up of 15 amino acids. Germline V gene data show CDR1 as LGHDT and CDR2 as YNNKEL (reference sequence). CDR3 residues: CASSVEEIRTGELFF. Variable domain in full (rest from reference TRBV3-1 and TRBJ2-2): DTAVSQTPKYLVTQMGNDKSIKCEQNLGHDTMYWYKQDSKKFLKIMFSYNNKELIINETVPNRFSPKSPDKAHLNLHINSLELGDSAVYFCASSVEEIRTGELFFGEGSRLTVL.

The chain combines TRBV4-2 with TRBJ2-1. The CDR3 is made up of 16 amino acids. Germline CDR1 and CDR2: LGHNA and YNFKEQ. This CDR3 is CASSGAGVISYNEQFF.

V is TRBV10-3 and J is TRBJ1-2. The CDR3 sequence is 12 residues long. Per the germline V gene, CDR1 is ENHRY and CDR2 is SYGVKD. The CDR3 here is CAISDTVNGYTF.

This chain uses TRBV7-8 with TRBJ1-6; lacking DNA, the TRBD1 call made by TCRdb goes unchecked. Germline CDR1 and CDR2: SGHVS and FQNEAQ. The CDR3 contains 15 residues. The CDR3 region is CASSPGGTSNSPLHF.